These 23 T cell receptor beta chains share one sample of origin, sequenced in a study of cytomegalovirus exposure and HLA in healthy donors. The PCR made use of 60 Vbeta and 13 Jbeta primers. Method: immunoSEQ multiplex PCR; TCRdb's copy keeps in-frame clones and lacks some. The sample yields some 110,000 clones, around 80% seen once. The sequencing sample was made of PBMCs. These receptors all stem from a man aged 25 to 40 in good health and CMV-seronegative.

This clone was counted a few times. The CDR3 loop is CASSRTWNTEAFF. The CDR3 nucleotides are TGCGCCAGCAGCCGAACTTGGAACACTGAAGCTTTCTTT. This chain links TRBV5-1 with TRBJ1-1, with D unresolved. V was pared by 4 bases and J by 1 base, with 8 bases between. CDR1 and CDR2 from the germline V gene are SGHRS and YFSETQ. This CDR3 has 13 amino acids.

The chain combines TRBV7-4 with TRBJ2-7, with 12 bases lining up with TRBD1. In germline, CDR1 is SGHVT, CDR2 SQSDAQ. This CDR3 is built from 20 residues. Trimming took 5 bases from V and 3 from J; bases not matched to a gene: 20. CDR3 residues: CASSPPGLRDRGREDYEQYF. In DNA, the CDR3 is TGTGCCAGCAGCCCCCCGGGGCTCCGGGACAGGGGGCGCGAAGACTACGAGCAGTACTTC. Full variable domain (outside the CDR3, taken from reference TRBV7-4 and TRBJ2-7): GAGVSQSPRYKVAKRGRDVALRCDSISGHVTLYWYRQTLGQGSEVLTYSQSDAQRDKSGRPSGRFSAERPERSVSTLKIQRTEQGDSAVYLCASSPPGLRDRGREDYEQYFGPGTRLTVT.

In the case of this clone: Relative to the germline gene, one junction end is altered; a read error may explain this. The chain combines TRBV10-1 with TRBJ1-4, with a tentative D call TRBD1 (5 bases). Germline values: CDR1 WNHNN, CDR2 SYGVQD (reference sequence). The CDR3 has 15 residues. CDR3 sequence reads: CAGSRGLRAHEKLFF. In DNA, the CDR3 is TGCGCCGGCAGCCGGGGACTACGAGCCCATGAAAAACTGTTTTTT.

This clone appeared a single time. Without the conserved terminal phenylalanine or tryptophan, this CDR3 likely stems from a read error. This chain connects TRBV28 to TRBJ1-2; no definite D call. The CDR3 totals 14 residues. V gave up 5 bases and J gave up 2 bases, with 12 bases separating them. CDR1 is MDHEN, CDR2 SYDVKM, per germline. The CDR3: CASSLSRVNYGYTL. The DNA for the CDR3 is TGTGCCAGCAGTCTATCTCGGGTAAACTATGGCTACACCCTC.

The chain combines TRBV11-2 with TRBJ2-3, with TRBD2 matching 8 bases. The CDR3 has 15 amino acids. Germline CDR1 reads SGHAT; CDR2 reads FQNNGV. The trim removed 3 bases at V and 2 bases at J, leaving 4 bases unmatched. Here the CDR3 DNA reads TGTGCCAGCAGCTTTACTAGCGGCTTCACAGATACGCAGTATTTT. Amino acid sequence: CASSFTSGFTDTQYF.

The chain employs TRBV5-1 and TRBJ1-2; no clear D. This CDR3 has 14 residues. The V end was cut by 3 bases, the J end by 2 bases, with 11 bases between. CDR1 is SGHRS, CDR2 YFSETQ, per germline. CDR3 in DNA: TGCGCCAGCAGCTCCCGGGGAGGGAACTATGGCTACACCTTC. This gives the protein CASSSRGGNYGYTF.

The genes are TRBV7-9 and TRBJ2-5; 8 bases match TRBD2. The J call is in doubt because the DNA end fits TRBJ2-7 better. This CDR3 is 18 amino acids long. Germline CDR1 and CDR2: SEHNR and FQNEAQ (reference sequence). The DNA for the CDR3 is TGTGCCAGCAGCTCCTCCGGCGGGGGGACCCTACTCTCCTACGAGCAGTACTTC. Protein sequence: CASSSSGGGTLLSYEQYF.

This chain connects TRBV7-2 to TRBJ2-7; 9 nucleotides match TRBD1. J gave up 6 bases and V 5 bases, and 11 bases lay outside the gene matches. Germline V gives CDR1 SGHTA, CDR2 FQGNSA. The CDR3 has 15 amino acids. Here the CDR3 reads CASSLPGTGKGEQYF. CDR3 bases: TGTGCCAGCAGCCTACCCGGGACAGGGAAGGGCGAGCAGTACTTC.

The gene calls are TRBV5-1 and TRBJ2-5; 7 bases match TRBD2. Germline assignment: CDR1 SGHRS and CDR2 YFSETQ. V trimming: 0 bases; J trimming: 0 bases; junction bases outside the gene matches: 5. This CDR3 region has 16 residues. CDR3 region: CASSLASGAYQETQYF. The CDR3 nucleotides are TGCGCCAGCAGCTTGGCCAGCGGGGCCTACCAAGAGACCCAGTACTTC.

V gene TRBV2 combines with J gene TRBJ2-5; TRBD1 is a possible D gene (6 bases). The CDR3 is made up of 18 amino acids. Looked up from germline, CDR1 is SNHLY and CDR2 is FYNNEI. The ends were cut back, 6 bases at V and 5 bases at J, with 28 bases in the middle. CDR3 amino acids: CASRGLSWGTGSGETQYF. CDR3 coding DNA: TGTGCCAGCAGAGGGTTAAGCTGGGGCACAGGGTCGGGGGAGACCCAGTACTTC.

V and J are TRBV10-3 and TRBJ2-5; D might be TRBD2 (5 bases). The germline CDR1 and CDR2 sequences are ENHRY and SYGVKD. The CDR3 contains 13 residues. Trimming cost V 2 bases and J 5 bases, with 9 bases left between them. CDR3 residues: CAISEGRLETQYF. The CDR3 region has the DNA TGTGCCATCAGTGAGGGGAGATTGGAGACCCAGTACTTC.

The rearrangement uses TRBV14 and TRBJ2-1; 9 positions agree with TRBD2. Per germline, CDR1 SGHDN and CDR2 FVKESK. The V segment lost 1 base and the J segment 5 bases; nucleotides outside the gene matches: 6. This CDR3 spans 16 amino acids. CDR3 in amino acids: CASSQVSAGGNNEQFF. As DNA, the CDR3 is TGTGCCAGCAGCCAAGTTTCAGCGGGGGGAAACAATGAGCAGTTCTTC.

This chain joins TRBV7-8 and TRBJ1-5; D is unclear. CDR1 and CDR2 (germline): SGHVS, FQNEAQ. Trimming stripped 3 bases from V and 0 bases from J, with 15 bases between. This CDR3 region has 17 residues. The CDR3 sequence: CASSLPPSRFSNQPQHF. In DNA, the CDR3 is TGTGCCAGCAGCTTGCCCCCCTCCAGATTTAGCAATCAGCCCCAGCATTTT.

The rearrangement joins TRBV6-1 to TRBJ2-7; TRBD1 matches 9 bases. This CDR3 comprises 16 residues. In germline, CDR1 is MNHNS, CDR2 SASEGT. The V segment lost 3 bases and the J segment 0 bases; nucleotides outside the gene matches: 6. CDR3 sequence: CASSEGTGIYSYEQYF. As DNA, the CDR3 is TGTGCCAGCAGTGAGGGGACAGGGATCTACTCCTACGAGCAGTACTTC.

The sample holds one count of this clone. This chain uses TRBV29-1 with TRBJ1-2; a weak D match, TRBD1 (5 bases). This CDR3 has 15 amino acids. Germline V gene data show CDR1 as SQVTM and CDR2 as ANQGSEA. Trimming stripped 5 bases from V and 0 bases from J, with 16 bases between. CDR3 nucleotide sequence: TGCAGCGTTCATCATTTTCAGGGCCCTAACTATGGCTACACCTTC. This translates into CSVHHFQGPNYGYTF.

The chain combines TRBV14 with TRBJ2-7; D may be TRBD1 (5 bases). The CDR3 length is 14 residues. Trimming shortened V by 4 bases and J by 2 bases, and 12 bases separated the two germline ends. Germline V gives CDR1 SGHDN, CDR2 FVKESK. This chain's CDR3 is CASSPWGWTYEQYF. In nucleotides, the CDR3 is TGTGCCAGCAGCCCCTGGGGCTGGACCTACGAGCAGTACTTC.

The gene calls are TRBV15 and TRBJ2-7; D gene ambiguous. Germline values: CDR1 LNHNV, CDR2 YYDKDF (reference sequence). The CDR3 covers 12 residues. V lost 5 bases and J 3 bases, leaving 8 bases between the germline ends. In DNA form, the CDR3 reads TGTGCCACCAGCCCTTCGGGCTACGAGCAGTACTTC. Protein product: CATSPSGYEQYF.

The chain joins TRBV5-6 to TRBJ2-7; 8 nucleotides align to TRBD2. Losses at the gene ends were 4 bases for V and 3 bases for J; bases not matched to a gene: 6. The V gene's germline CDR1 is SGHDT and CDR2 YYEEEE. CDR3 length: 14 amino acids. The CDR3 DNA follows: TGTGCCAGCAGCCCGGGGGGGGGTGGCTACGAGCAGTACTTC. Translated: CASSPGGGGYEQYF.

J is TRBJ1-2 and V is TRBV7-2; 8 nucleotides align to TRBD1. Germline V CDR1 and CDR2: SGHTA, FQGNSA. This CDR3 spans 17 amino acids. After removal of 2 bases from V and 5 bases from J, the junction contained 13 bases not matched to a gene. In nucleotides, the CDR3 is TGTGCCAGCAGCTTAAGAGCAGGACAGGGCTTTGGTTATGGCTACACCTTC. Its protein product is CASSLRAGQGFGYGYTF.

The gene calls are TRBV5-1 and TRBJ2-7; D may be TRBD1 (6 bases). Trimming took off 1 base at V and 6 bases at J, with 11 bases between the two ends. CDR1 and CDR2 from the germline V gene are SGHRS and YFSETQ. The CDR3 covers 13 residues. Here the CDR3 DNA reads TGCGCCAGCAGCTTGACAGGGCCAAGCGAGCAGTACTTC. Translating gives CASSLTGPSEQYF.

This clone was found once. The gene calls are TRBV4-3 and TRBJ2-2; D perhaps matches TRBD2 (6 bases). The CDR3 has 16 residues. The ends were cut back, 2 bases at V and 6 bases at J, with 16 bases in the middle. Germline CDR1 LGHNA, CDR2 YSLEER. CDR3 in amino acids: CASSQRGDGGAGELFF. CDR3 DNA sequence: TGCGCCAGCAGCCAACGGGGTGACGGAGGGGCCGGGGAGCTGTTTTTT.

J is TRBJ2-7 and V is TRBV25-1, with D maybe TRBD2 (5 bases). The CDR3 is made up of 14 amino acids. Trimming left V 4 bases short and J 7 bases short, with 17 bases between. The V gene's germline CDR1 is MGHDK and CDR2 SYGVNS. The CDR3 sequence: CASSGTGPLTEQYF. CDR3 nucleotides: TGTGCCAGCAGTGGGACTGGCCCCCTTACGGAGCAGTACTTC.

This clone was counted once. The chain couples TRBV4-1 to TRBJ2-7, with TRBD1 identical over 8 bases. This CDR3 contains 14 residues. The V gene's germline CDR1 is MGHRA and CDR2 YSYEKL. The V gene end was trimmed by 1 base and the J gene end by 4 bases; junction bases not matched to a gene: 3. CDR3 nucleotide sequence: TGCGCCAGCAGCCAAGGGGACAGGAGGTACGAGCAGTACTTC. Protein sequence: CASSQGDRRYEQYF.